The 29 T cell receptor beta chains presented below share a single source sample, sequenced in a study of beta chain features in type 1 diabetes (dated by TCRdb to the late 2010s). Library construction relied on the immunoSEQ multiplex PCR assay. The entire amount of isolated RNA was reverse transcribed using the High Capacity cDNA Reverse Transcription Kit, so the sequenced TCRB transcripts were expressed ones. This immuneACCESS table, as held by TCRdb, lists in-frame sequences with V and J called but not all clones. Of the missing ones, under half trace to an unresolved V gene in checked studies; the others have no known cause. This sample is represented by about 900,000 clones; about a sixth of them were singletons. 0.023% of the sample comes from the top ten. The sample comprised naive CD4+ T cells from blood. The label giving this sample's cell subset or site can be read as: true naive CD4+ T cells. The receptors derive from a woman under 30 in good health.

Here the CDR3 reads CSARANGEQYF. CDR3 sequence (DNA): TGCAGTGCTAGGGCAAACGGCGAGCAGTACTTC. The gene calls are TRBV20-1 and TRBJ2-7; D is undetermined. Trimming took 3 bases from V and 6 from J, leaving 9 bases between them. This CDR3 is 11 amino acids long. Germline V gives CDR1 DFQATT, CDR2 SNEGSKA (reference sequence).

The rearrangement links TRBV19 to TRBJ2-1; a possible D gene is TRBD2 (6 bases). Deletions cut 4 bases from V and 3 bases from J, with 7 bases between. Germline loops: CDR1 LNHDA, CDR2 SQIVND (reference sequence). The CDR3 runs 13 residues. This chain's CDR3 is CASSTSDYNEQFF. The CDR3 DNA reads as TGTGCCAGTAGTACTAGCGACTACAATGAGCAGTTCTTC.

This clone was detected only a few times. DNA of the CDR3: TGCAGCGTTGAAACGTGGACAGGCCGGGCCTACAATGAGCAGTTCTTC. It translates to CSVETWTGRAYNEQFF. This chain links TRBV29-1 with TRBJ2-1; 7 nucleotides line up with TRBD1. The CDR3 is 16 amino acids. From germline, CDR1 is SQVTM and CDR2 ANQGSEA. V lost 2 bases, J lost 2 bases, and 9 bases stayed unmatched.

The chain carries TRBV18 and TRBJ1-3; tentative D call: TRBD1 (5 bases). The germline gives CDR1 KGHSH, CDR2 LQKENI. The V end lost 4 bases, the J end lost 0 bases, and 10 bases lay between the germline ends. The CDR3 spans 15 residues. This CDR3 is CASSRDVYSGNTIYF. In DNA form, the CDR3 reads TGTGCCAGCTCACGGGACGTATACTCTGGAAACACCATATATTTT.

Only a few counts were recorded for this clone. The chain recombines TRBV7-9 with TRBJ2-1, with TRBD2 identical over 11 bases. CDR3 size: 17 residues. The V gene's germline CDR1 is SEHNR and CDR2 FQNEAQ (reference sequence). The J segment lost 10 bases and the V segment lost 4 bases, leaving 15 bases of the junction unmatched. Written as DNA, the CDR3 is TGTGCCAGCAGCTACCCGGGACTAGCGGCGAAGGCGGGGGAGCAGTTCTTC. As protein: CASSYPGLAAKAGEQFF.

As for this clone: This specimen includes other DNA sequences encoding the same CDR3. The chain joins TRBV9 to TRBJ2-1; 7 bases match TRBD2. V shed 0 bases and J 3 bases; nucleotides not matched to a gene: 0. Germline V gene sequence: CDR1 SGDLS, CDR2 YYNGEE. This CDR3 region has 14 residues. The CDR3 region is CASSVGGGYNEQFF. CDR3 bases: TGTGCCAGCAGCGTAGGCGGGGGCTACAATGAGCAGTTCTTC.

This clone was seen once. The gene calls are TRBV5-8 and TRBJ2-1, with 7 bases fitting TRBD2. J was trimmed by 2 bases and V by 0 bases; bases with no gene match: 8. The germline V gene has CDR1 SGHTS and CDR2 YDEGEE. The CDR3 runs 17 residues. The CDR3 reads CASSLVHSGGAYNEQFF. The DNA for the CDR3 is TGTGCCAGCAGCTTGGTGCACTCGGGAGGCGCCTACAATGAGCAGTTCTTC.

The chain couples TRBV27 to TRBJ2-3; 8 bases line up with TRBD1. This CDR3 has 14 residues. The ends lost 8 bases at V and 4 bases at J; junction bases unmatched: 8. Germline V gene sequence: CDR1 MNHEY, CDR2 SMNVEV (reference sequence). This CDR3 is CASGTRGRADTQYF. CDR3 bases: TGTGCCAGCGGAACCAGGGGGCGGGCAGATACGCAGTATTTT.

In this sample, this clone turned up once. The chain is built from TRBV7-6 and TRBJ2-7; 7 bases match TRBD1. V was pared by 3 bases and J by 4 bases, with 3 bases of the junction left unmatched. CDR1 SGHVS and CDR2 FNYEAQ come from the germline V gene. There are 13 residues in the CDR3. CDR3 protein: CASSLRQGYEQYF. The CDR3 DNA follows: TGTGCCAGCAGCTTGAGACAGGGATACGAGCAGTACTTC.

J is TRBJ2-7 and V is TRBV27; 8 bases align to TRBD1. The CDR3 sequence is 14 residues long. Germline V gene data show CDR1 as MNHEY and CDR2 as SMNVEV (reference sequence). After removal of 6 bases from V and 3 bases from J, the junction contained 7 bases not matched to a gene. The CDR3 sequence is CASSRDRSFYEQYF. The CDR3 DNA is TGTGCCAGCAGCCGGGACAGGAGCTTCTACGAGCAGTACTTC.

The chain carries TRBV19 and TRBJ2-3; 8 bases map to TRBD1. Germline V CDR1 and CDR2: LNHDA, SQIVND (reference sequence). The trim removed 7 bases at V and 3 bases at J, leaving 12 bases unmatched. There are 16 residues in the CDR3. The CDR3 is CASNTRQGMLTDTQYF. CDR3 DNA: TGTGCCAGTAACACCAGACAGGGGATGCTGACAGATACGCAGTATTTT.

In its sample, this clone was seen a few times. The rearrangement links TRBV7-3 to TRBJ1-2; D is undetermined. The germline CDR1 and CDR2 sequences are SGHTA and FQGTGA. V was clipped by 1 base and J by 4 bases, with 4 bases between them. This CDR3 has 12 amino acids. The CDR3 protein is CASSLNGYGYTF. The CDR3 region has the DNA TGTGCCAGCAGCTTAAACGGCTATGGCTACACCTTC.

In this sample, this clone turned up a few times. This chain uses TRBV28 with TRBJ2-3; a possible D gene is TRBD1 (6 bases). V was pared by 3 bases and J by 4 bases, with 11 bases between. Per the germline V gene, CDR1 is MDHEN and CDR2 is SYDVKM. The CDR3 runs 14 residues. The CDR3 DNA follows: TGTGCCAGCAGTTTGTTACAGGGCGCAGATACGCAGTATTTT. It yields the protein CASSLLQGADTQYF.

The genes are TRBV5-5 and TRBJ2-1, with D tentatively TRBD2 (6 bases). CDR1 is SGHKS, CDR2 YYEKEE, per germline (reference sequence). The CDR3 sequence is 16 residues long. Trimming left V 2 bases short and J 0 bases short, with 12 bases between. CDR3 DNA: TGTGCCAGCAGCTTTCAGGCGGGAAACTCCTACAATGAGCAGTTCTTC. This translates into CASSFQAGNSYNEQFF. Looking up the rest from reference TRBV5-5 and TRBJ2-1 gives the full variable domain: DAGVTQSPTHLIKTRGQQVTLRCSPISGHKSVSWYQQVLGQGPQFIFQYYEKEERGRGNFPDRFSARQFPNYSSELNVNALLLGDSALYLCASSFQAGNSYNEQFFGPGTRLTVL.

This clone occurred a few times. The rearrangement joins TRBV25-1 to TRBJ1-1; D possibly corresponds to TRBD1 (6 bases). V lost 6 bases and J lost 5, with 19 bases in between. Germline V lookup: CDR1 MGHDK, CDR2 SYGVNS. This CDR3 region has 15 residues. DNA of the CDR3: TGTGCCAGCAGGGGGAAGGGCAGGGGAAATACTGAAGCTTTCTTT. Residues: CASRGKGRGNTEAFF. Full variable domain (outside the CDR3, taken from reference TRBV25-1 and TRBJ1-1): EADIYQTPRYLVIGTGKKITLECSQTMGHDKMYWYQQDPGMELHLIHYSYGVNSTEKGDLSSESTVSRIRTEHFPLTLESARPSHTSQYLCASRGKGRGNTEAFFGQGTRLTVV.

Here the CDR3 reads CASSQPGTETQYF. CDR3 bases: TGTGCCAGCAGCCAGCCAGGGACGGAGACCCAGTACTTC. The genes are TRBV4-2 and TRBJ2-5; D may correspond to TRBD1 or TRBD2 (5 bases each). CDR3 length equals 13 residues. Trimming removed 3 bases from V and 5 bases from J, with 10 bases in between. Germline assignment: CDR1 LGHNA and CDR2 YNFKEQ.

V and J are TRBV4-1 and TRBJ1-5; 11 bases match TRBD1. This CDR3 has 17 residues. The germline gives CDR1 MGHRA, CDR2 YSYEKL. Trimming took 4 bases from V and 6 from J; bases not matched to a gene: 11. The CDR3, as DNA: TGCGCCAGCAGCCGCCTCTTTCAAGGACAGGGGGCTCAGCCCCAGCATTTT. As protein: CASSRLFQGQGAQPQHF.

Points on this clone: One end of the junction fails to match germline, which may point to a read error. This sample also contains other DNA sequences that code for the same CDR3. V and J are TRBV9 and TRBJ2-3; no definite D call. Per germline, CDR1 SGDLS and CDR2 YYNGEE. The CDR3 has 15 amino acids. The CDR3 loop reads CASSDGPFGTDTQYF. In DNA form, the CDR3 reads TGTGCCAGCAGCGATGGACCGTTTGGCACAGATACACAGTATTTT.

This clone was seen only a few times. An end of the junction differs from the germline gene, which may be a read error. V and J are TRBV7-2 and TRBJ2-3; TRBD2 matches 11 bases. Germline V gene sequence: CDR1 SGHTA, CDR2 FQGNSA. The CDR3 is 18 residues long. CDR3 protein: CASSIAPLAGGSTDTQYF. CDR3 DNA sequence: TGTGCCAGCAGCATAGCCCCTCTAGCGGGAGGAAGCACAGATACGCAGTATTTT.

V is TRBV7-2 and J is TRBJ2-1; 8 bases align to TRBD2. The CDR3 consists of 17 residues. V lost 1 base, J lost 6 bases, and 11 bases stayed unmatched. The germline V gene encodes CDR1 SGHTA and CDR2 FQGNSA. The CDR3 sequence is CASSLVTSGTGINEQFF. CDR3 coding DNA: TGTGCCAGCAGCTTAGTAACTAGCGGAACTGGGATCAATGAGCAGTTCTTC. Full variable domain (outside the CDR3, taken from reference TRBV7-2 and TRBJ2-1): GAGVSQSPSNKVTEKGKDVELRCDPISGHTALYWYRQSLGQGLEFLIYFQGNSAPDKSGLPSDRFSAERTGGSVSTLTIQRTQQEDSAVYLCASSLVTSGTGINEQFFGPGTRLTVL.

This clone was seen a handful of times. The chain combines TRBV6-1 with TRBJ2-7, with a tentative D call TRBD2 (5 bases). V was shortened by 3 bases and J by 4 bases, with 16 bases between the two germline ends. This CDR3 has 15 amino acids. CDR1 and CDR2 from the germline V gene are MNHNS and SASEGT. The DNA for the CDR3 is TGTGCCAGCAGTGAGGGGAAACTGACTATGTACGAGCAGTACTTC. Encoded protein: CASSEGKLTMYEQYF.

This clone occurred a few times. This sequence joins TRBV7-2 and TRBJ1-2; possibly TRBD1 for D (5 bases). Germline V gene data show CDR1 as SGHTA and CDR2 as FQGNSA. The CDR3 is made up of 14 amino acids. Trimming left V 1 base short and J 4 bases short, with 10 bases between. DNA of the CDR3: TGTGCCAGCAGCTTAGAGTACAGGTTCTATGGCTACACCTTC. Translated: CASSLEYRFYGYTF. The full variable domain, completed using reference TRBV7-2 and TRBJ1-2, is GAGVSQSPSNKVTEKGKDVELRCDPISGHTALYWYRQSLGQGLEFLIYFQGNSAPDKSGLPSDRFSAERTGGSVSTLTIQRTQQEDSAVYLCASSLEYRFYGYTFGSGTRLTVV.

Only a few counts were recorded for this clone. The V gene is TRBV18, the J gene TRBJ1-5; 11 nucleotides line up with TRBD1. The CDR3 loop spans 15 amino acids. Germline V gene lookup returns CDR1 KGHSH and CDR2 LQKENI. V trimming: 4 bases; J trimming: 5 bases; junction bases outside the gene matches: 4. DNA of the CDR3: TGTGCCAGCTCACAGGGACAGGGGGATCATCAGCCCCAGCATTTT. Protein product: CASSQGQGDHQPQHF. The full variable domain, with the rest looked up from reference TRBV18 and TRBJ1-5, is NAGVMQNPRHLVRRRGQEARLRCSPMKGHSHVYWYRQLPEEGLKFMVYLQKENIIDESGMPKERFSAEFPKEGPSILRIQQVVRGDSAAYFCASSQGQGDHQPQHFGDGTRLSIL.

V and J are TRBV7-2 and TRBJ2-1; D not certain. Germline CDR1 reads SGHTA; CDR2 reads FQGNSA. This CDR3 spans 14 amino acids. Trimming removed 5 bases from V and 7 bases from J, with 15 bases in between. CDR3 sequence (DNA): TGTGCCAGCAGCCAGAATCACGGTTATAATGAGCAGTTCTTC. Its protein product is CASSQNHGYNEQFF.

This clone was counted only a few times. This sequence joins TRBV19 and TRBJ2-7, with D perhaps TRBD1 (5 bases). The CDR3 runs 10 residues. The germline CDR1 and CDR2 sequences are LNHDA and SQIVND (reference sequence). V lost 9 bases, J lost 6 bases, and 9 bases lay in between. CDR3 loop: CARKQVEQYF. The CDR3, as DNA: TGTGCCAGAAAACAGGTCGAGCAGTACTTC.

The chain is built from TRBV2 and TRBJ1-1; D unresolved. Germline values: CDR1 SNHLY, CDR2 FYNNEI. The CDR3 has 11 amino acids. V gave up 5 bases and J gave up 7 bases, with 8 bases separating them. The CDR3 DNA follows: TGTGCCAGCAGTCCAACATATGAAGCTTTCTTT. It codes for CASSPTYEAFF.

CDR3 bases: TGTGCCAGCAGCCGAGGGACACCCGGGGGCAATGAAAAACTGTTTTTT. Protein sequence: CASSRGTPGGNEKLFF. The chain couples TRBV5-5 to TRBJ1-4; perhaps TRBD1 as D (6 bases). The CDR3 spans 16 residues. V lost 4 bases, J lost 5 bases, and 18 bases lay in between. CDR1 is SGHKS and CDR2 is YYEKEE in the germline V gene (reference sequence).

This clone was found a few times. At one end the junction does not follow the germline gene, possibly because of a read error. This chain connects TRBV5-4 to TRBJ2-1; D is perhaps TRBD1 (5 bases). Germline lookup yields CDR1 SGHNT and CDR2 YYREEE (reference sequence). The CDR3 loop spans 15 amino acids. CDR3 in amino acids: CASSDEATATGFGVF. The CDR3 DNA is TGTGCCAGCAGCGATGAAGCGACAGCGACCGGGTTTGGTGTCTTC. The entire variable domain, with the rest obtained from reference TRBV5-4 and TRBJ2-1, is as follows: ETGVTQSPTHLIKTRGQQVTLRCSSQSGHNTVSWYQQALGQGPQFIFQYYREEENGRGNFPPRFSGLQFPNYSSELNVNALELDDSALYLCASSDEATATGFGVFGPGTRLTVL.

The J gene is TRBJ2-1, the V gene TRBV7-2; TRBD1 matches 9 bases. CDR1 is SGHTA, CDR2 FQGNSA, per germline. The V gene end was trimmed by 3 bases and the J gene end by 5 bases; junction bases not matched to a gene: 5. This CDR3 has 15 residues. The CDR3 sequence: CASSLTGGRNNEQFF. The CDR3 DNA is TGTGCCAGCAGCTTGACAGGGGGTAGGAACAATGAGCAGTTCTTC.